This TCR beta chain was identified in a study of T-cell memory formation after mild COVID-19. For this clonotype: The target antigen is unknown.

The study, taken as a whole, reports: Pre-infection memory showed some responding clones, and this suggested that cross-reactive memory joined. The study found balanced CD4/CD8 in clones contracting day 15 to 85 and a CD4+ lean in later expanders.

The CDR3 is 13 amino acids. Germline lookup yields CDR1 SEHNR and CDR2 FQNEAQ (reference sequence). The J segment lost 8 bases and the V segment lost 6 bases, leaving 8 bases of the junction unmatched. The TCR alpha and TCR beta cDNA libraries, bearing sample barcodes and UMIs, were generated by 5'RACE using constant-segment primers. TCRdb recomputed calls from the 5' RACE reads with MiXCR, one row per CDR3 protein. The sample includes around 530,000 distinct CDR3 sequences, about 22% seen only once; the top ten take 8.4%. Material: PBMCs or a T cell subset sorted from them (not recorded which). The clonotype originates from an adult woman who had mild COVID-19 (a few samples of this study predate the infection). Cell type and time point are not known. This chain joins TRBV7-9 and TRBJ1-2, with 8 bases fitting TRBD1. The CDR3 DNA sequence: TGTGCCAGCAGGGACAGGGAGACGAAGGGCTACACCTTC. Its translation is CASRDRETKGYTF.